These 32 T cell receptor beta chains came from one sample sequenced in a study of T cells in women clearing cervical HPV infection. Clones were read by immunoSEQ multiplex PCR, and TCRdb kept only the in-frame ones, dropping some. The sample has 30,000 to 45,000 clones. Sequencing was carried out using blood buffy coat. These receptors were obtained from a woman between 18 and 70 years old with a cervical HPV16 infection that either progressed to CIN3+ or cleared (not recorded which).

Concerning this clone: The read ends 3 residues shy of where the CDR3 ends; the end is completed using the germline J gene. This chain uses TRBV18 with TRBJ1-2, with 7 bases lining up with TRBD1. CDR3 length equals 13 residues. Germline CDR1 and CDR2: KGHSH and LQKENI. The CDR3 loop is CASSPLGQVGYTF. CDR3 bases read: TGTGCCAGCTCACCGCTCGGACAGGTCGGC.

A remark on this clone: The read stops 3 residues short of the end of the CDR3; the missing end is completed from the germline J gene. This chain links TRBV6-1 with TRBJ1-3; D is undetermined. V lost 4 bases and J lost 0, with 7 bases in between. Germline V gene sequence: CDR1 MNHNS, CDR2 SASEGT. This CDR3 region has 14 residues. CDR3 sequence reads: CASSGLNSGNTIYF. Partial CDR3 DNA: TGTGCCAGCAGTGGACTTAACTCTGGAAACACC.

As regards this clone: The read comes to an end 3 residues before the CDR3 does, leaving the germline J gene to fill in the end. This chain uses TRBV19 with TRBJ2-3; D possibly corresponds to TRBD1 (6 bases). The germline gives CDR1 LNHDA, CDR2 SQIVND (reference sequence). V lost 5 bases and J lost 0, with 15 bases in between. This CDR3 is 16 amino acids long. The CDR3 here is CASSVGQPSSTDTQYF. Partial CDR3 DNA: TGTGCCAGTAGTGTTGGACAGCCTTCTAGCACAGATACG.

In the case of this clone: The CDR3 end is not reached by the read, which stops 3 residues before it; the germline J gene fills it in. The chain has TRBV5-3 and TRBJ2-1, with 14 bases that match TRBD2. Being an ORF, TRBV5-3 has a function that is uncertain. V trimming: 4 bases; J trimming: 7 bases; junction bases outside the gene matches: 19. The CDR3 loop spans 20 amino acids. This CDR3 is CARSQRPGTSGSPLVNEQFF. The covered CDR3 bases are TGTGCCAGAAGCCAGCGGCCCGGGACTAGCGGGAGTCCCCTAGTGAATGAG.

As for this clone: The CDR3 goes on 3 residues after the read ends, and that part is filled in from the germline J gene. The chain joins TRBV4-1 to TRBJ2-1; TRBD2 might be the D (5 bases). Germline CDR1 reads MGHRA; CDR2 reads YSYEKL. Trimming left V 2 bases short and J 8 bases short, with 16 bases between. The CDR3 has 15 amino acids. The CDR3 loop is CASSQSVGRGDEQFF. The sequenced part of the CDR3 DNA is TGCGCCAGCAGCCAAAGTGTCGGTCGGGGAGATGAG.

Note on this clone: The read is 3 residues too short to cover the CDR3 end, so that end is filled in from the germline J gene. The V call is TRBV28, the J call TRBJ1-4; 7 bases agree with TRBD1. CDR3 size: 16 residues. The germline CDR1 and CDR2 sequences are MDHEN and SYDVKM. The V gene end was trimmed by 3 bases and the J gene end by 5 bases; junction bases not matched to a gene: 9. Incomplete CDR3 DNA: TGTGCCAGCAGTTTGCTAACCGGGACAGCAAATGAAAAA. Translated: CASSLLTGTANEK. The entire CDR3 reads CASSLLTGTANEKLFF.

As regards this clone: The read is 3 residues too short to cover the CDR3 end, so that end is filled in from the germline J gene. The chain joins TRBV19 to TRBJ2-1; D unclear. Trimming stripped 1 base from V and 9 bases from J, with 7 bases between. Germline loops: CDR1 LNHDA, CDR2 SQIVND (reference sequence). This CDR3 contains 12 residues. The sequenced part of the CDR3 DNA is TGTGCCAGTAGTATAGGAGGTGCTGAG. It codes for CASSIGGAE. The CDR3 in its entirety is CASSIGGAEQFF.

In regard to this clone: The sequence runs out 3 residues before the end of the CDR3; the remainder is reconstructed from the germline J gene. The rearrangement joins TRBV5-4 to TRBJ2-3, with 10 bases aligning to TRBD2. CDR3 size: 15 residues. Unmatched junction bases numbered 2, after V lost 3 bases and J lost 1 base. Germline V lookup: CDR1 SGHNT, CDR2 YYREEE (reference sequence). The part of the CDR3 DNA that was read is TGTGCCAGCAGCTCTAGCGGGAGTGGCACAGATACG. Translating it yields CASSSSGSGTDT. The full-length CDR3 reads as CASSSSGSGTDTQYF.

CDR3 bases read: TGTGCCAGCAGCGAAATCCCTCCGTATAGCGGGGTGGGCTCCGATGAG. Translation: CASSEIPPYSGVGSDE. The full CDR3 sequence reads CASSEIPPYSGVGSDEQFF. This chain joins TRBV6-1 and TRBJ2-1, with 8 bases fitting TRBD2. The read ends 3 residues early relative to the CDR3; the germline J gene fills the gap. Trimming took 6 bases from V and 8 from J; bases not matched to a gene: 24. Looked up from germline, CDR1 is MNHNS and CDR2 is SASEGT. This CDR3 contains 19 residues.

The sequenced part of the CDR3 DNA is TGTGCCAGCAGCTTCGGTTCGGACAGGGGCTACGAG. Translation: CASSFGSDRGYE. The full CDR3 protein is CASSFGSDRGYEQYF. The chain links TRBV7-9 to TRBJ2-7, with 9 bases that match TRBD1. The read halts 3 residues ahead of the CDR3 end, with the missing end drawn from the germline J gene. The germline V gene encodes CDR1 SEHNR and CDR2 FQNEAQ (reference sequence). The CDR3 spans 15 residues. V gave up 3 bases and J gave up 3 bases; unmatched junction bases: 6.

CDR3 DNA (partial): TGTGCCAGCAGTAGAGAGGGGGCTGGCAATCAGCCC. Protein: CASSREGAGNQP. The CDR3 in its entirety is CASSREGAGNQPQHF. The rearrangement joins TRBV2 to TRBJ1-5; 7 bases line up with TRBD1. The DNA ends 3 residues before the CDR3 does, and the rest of the CDR3 is filled in from the germline J gene. The CDR3 runs to 15 residues. The ends lost 5 bases at V and 2 bases at J; junction bases unmatched: 6. Looked up from germline, CDR1 is SNHLY and CDR2 is FYNNEI. Full variable domain (missing parts from reference TRBV2 and TRBJ1-5): EPEVTQTPSHQVTQMGQEVILRCVPISNHLYFYWYRQILGQKVEFLVSFYNNEISEKSEIFDDQFSVERPDGSNFTLKIRSTKLEDSAMYFCASSREGAGNQPQHFGDGTRLSIL.

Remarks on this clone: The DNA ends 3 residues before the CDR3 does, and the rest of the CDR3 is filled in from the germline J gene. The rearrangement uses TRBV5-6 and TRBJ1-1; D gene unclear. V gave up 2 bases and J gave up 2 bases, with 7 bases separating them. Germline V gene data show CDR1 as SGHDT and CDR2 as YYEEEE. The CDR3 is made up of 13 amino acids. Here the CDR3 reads CASSFLLNTEAFF. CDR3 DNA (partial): TGTGCCAGCAGCTTCCTACTAAACACTGAA.

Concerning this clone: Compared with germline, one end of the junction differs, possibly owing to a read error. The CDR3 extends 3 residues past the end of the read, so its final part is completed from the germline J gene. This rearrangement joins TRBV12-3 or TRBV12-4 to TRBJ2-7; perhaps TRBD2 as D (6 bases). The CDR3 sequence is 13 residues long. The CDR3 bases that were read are TGTGCCAGCAGCTCAAGGGACTCCCACGAG. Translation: CASSSRDSHE. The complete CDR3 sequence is CASSSRDSHEQYF.

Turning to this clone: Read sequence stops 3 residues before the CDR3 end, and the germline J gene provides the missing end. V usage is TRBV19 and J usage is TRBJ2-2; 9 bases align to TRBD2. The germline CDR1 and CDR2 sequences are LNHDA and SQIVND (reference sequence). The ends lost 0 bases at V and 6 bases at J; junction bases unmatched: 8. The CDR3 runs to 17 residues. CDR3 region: CASSIDRRGGVPGELFF. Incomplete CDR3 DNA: TGTGCCAGTAGTATAGATAGGCGGGGGGGCGTGCCCGGGGAG. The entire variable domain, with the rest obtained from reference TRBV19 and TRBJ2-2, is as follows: DGGITQSPKYLFRKEGQNVTLSCEQNLNHDAMYWYRQDPGQGLRLIYYSQIVNDFQKGDIAEGYSVSREKKESFPLTVTSAQKNPTAFYLCASSIDRRGGVPGELFFGEGSRLTVL.

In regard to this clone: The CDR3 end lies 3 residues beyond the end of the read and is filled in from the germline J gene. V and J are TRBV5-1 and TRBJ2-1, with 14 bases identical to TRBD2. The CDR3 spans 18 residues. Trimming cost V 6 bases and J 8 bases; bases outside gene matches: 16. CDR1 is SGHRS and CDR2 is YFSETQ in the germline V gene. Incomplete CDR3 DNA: TGCGCCAGCAACAAGGGGACTAGCGGGAGAGGGGCCCTGGATGAG. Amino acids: CASNKGTSGRGALDE. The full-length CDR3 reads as CASNKGTSGRGALDEQFF.

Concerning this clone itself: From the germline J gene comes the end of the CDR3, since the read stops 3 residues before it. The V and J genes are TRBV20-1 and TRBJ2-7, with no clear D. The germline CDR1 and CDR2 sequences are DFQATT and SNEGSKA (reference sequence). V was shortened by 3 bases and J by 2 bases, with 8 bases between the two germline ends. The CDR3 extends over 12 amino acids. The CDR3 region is CSASAPAYEQYF. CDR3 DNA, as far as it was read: TGCAGTGCTAGTGCGCCCGCCTACGAG.

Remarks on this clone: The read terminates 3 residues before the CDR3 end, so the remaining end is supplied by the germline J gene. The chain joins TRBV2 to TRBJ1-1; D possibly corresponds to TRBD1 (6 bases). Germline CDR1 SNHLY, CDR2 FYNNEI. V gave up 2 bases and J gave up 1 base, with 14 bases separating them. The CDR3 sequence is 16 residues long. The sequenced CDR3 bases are TGTGCCAGCAGTGAAACCCGGACAGCCCAGAACACTGAA. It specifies CASSETRTAQNTE. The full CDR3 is CASSETRTAQNTEAFF.

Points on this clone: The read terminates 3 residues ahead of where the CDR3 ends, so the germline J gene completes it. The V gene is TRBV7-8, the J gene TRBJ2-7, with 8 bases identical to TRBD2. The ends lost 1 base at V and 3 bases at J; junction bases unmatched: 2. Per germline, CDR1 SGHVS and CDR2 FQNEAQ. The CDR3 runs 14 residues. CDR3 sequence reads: CASSLGREDYEQYF. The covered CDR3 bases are TGTGCCAGCAGCTTAGGGCGGGAGGACTACGAG. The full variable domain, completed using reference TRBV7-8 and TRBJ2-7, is GAGVSQSPRYKVAKRGQDVALRCDPISGHVSLFWYQQALGQGPEFLTYFQNEAQLDKSGLPSDRFFAERPEGSVSTLKIQRTQQEDSAVYLCASSLGREDYEQYFGPGTRLTVT.

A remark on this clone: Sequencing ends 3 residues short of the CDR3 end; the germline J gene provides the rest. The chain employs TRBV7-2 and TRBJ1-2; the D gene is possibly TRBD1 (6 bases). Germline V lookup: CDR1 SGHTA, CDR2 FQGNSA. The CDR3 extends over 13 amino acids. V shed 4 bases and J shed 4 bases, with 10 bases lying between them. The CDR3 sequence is CASSSTGGYGYTF. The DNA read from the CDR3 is TGTGCCAGCAGCTCGACAGGAGGCTATGGC.

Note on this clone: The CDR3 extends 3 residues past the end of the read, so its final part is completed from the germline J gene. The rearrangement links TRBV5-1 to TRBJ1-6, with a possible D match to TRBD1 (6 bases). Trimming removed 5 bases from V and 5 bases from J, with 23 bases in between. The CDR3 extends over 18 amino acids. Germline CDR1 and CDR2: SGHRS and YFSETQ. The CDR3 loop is CASRPTGTTLPNNSPLHF. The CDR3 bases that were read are TGCGCCAGCAGACCCACCGGGACAACTCTCCCAAATAATTCACCC.

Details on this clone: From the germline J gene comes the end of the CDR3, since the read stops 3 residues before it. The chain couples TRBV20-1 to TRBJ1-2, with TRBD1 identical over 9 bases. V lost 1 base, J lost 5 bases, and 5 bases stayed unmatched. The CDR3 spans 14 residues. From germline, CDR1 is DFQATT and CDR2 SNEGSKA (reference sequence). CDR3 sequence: CSARGDRAIYGYTF. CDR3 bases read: TGCAGTGCTAGAGGGGACAGGGCAATTTATGGC.

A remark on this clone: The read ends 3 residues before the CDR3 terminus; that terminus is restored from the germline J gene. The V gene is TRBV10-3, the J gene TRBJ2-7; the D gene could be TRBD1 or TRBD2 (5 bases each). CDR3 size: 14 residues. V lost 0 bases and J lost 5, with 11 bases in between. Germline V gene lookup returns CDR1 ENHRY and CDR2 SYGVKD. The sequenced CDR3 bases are TGTGCCATCAGTGAGTCCCGAGGGGTCCACGAG. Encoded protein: CAISESRGVHE. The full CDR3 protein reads CAISESRGVHEQYF.

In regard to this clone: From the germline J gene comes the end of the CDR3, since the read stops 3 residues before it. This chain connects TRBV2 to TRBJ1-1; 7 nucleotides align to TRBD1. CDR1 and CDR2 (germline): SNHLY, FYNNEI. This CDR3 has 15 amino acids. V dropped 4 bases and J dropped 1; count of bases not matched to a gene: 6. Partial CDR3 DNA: TGTGCCAGCAGTGCCAGGGGGAGAGGGAACACTGAA. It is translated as CASSARGRGNTE. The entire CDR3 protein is CASSARGRGNTEAFF.

The CDR3 DNA, read in part, is TGCGCCAGCAGCTTGGCCAACATGAACACTGAA. This encodes CASSLANMNTE. The entire CDR3 reads CASSLANMNTEAFF. This chain uses TRBV5-1 with TRBJ1-1; D gene uncertain. The sequenced fragment ends 3 residues before the CDR3 boundary, so the rest is inferred from the germline J gene. V shed 0 bases and J shed 0 bases, with 6 bases lying between them. The CDR3 is 14 amino acids. In germline, CDR1 is SGHRS, CDR2 YFSETQ.

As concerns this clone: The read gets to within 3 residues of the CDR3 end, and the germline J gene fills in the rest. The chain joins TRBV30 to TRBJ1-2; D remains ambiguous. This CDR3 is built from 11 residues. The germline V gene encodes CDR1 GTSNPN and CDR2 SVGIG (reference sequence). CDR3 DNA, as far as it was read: TGTGCCTGGAACGGGGTCGGCGGC. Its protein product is CAWNGVGG. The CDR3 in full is CAWNGVGGYTF.

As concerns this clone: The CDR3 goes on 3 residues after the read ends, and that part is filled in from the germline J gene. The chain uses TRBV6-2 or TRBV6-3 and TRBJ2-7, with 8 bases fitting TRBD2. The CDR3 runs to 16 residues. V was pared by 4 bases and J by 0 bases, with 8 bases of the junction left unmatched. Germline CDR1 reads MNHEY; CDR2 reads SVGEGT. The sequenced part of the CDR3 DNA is TGTGCCAGCAGTTTGGCCTCAACTAGCGGCTCCTACGAG. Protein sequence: CASSLASTSGSYE. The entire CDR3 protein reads CASSLASTSGSYEQYF.

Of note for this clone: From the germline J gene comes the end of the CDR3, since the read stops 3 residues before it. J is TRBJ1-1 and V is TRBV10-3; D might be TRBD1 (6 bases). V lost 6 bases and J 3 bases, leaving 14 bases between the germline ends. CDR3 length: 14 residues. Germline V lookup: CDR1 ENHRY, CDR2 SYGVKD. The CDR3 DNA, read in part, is TGTGCCATCAGGCCCACAGGGAAGGACACTGAA. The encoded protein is CAIRPTGKDTE. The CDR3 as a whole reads CAIRPTGKDTEAFF.

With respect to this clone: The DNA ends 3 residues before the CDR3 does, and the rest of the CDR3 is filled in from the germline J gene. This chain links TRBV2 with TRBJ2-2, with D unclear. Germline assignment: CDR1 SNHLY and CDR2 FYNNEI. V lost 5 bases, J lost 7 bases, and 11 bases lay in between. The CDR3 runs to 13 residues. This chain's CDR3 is CASSYGRNGELFF. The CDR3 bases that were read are TGTGCCAGCAGTTACGGTCGAAACGGGGAG.

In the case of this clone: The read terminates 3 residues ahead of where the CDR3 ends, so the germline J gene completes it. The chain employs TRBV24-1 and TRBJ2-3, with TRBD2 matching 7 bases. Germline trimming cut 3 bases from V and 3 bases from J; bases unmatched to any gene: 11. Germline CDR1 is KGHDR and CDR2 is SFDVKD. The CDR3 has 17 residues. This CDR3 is CATSDKGGSIRTDTQYF. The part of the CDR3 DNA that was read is TGTGCCACCAGTGATAAGGGCGGGAGTATACGTACAGATACG.

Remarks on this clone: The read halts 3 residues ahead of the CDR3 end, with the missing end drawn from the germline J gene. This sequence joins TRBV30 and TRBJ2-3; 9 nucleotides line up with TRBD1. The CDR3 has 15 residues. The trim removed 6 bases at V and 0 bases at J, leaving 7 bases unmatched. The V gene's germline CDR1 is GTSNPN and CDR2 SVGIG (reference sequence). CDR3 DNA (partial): TGTGCCTGTTCCCGACAGGGGGGGAGCACAGATACG. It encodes CACSRQGGSTDT. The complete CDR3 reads CACSRQGGSTDTQYF.

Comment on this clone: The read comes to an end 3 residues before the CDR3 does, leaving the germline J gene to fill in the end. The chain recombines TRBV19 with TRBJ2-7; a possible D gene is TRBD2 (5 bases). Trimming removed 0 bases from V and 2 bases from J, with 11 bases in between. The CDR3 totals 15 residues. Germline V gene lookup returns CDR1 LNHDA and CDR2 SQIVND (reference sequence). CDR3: CASSIDRGLAYEQYF. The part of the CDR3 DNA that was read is TGTGCCAGTAGTATAGATAGAGGACTGGCCTACGAG. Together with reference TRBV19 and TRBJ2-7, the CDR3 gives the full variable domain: DGGITQSPKYLFRKEGQNVTLSCEQNLNHDAMYWYRQDPGQGLRLIYYSQIVNDFQKGDIAEGYSVSREKKESFPLTVTSAQKNPTAFYLCASSIDRGLAYEQYFGPGTRLTVT.

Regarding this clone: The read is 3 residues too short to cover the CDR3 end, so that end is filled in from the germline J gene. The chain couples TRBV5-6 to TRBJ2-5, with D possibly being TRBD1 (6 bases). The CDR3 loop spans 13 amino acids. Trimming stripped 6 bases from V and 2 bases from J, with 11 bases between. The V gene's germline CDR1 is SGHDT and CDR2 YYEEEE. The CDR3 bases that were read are TGTGCCAGCACCTACGGACAGCAAGAGACC. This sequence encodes CASTYGQQET. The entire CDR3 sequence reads CASTYGQQETQYF.